The 24 T cell receptor beta chains in this list originate from one sample, sequenced in a study of graft-versus-host responses after intestinal transplantation. Here immunoSEQ multiplex PCR was the method, and the copy in TCRdb shows in-frame clones only, minus some. This repertoire shows 8,800 or so clones, about a third found once; its top ten account for around 5.8%. Material: alloreactive CD4+ T cells from a mixed lymphocyte reaction culture, obtained before intestinal transplant. Subset of the sample: CFSE-low proliferating T cells sorted from roughly six-day pre-transplant mixed lymphocyte reaction (GvH or HvG direction). The receptors come from a human patient who received an intestinal transplant.

This chain joins TRBV19 and TRBJ1-5; D is unresolved. V lost 3 bases and J 6 bases, leaving 15 bases between the germline ends. Germline CDR1 is LNHDA and CDR2 is SQIVND (reference sequence). The CDR3 consists of 15 residues. The CDR3 DNA reads TGTGCCAGTAGTATCCCCTCCCCGCTAAGTCAGCCCCAGCATTTT. Amino acids: CASSIPSPLSQPQHF.

This clone has more than one count but fewer than ten. The chain joins TRBV2 to TRBJ2-3; maybe TRBD2 (6 bases). This CDR3 has 17 amino acids. V was shortened by 0 bases and J by 0 bases, with 13 bases between the two germline ends. The germline gives CDR1 SNHLY, CDR2 FYNNEI. This CDR3 is CASSEALSGPSTDTQYF. The CDR3 nucleotides read TGTGCCAGCAGTGAAGCTCTTAGCGGCCCTAGCACAGATACGCAGTATTTT. The full variable domain, completed using reference TRBV2 and TRBJ2-3, is EPEVTQTPSHQVTQMGQEVILRCVPISNHLYFYWYRQILGQKVEFLVSFYNNEISEKSEIFDDQFSVERPDGSNFTLKIRSTKLEDSAMYFCASSEALSGPSTDTQYFGPGTRLTVL.

By share, this clone ranks as medium-sized. This chain uses TRBV9 with TRBJ1-1; no clear D gene. The V gene lost 0 bases and the J gene lost 7 bases, with 13 bases spanning the gap. This CDR3 has 14 residues. Germline lookup yields CDR1 SGDLS and CDR2 YYNGEE. The DNA for the CDR3 is TGTGCCAGCAGCGTAGATTTTTCCGGTAATGAAGCTTTCTTT. Its translation: CASSVDFSGNEAFF.

This sequence joins TRBV29-1 and TRBJ2-7; perhaps TRBD2 as D (5 bases). Looked up from germline, CDR1 is SQVTM and CDR2 is ANQGSEA. The CDR3 totals 11 residues. The germline V and J ends were trimmed by 6 bases and 7 bases, with 13 bases remaining between them. This CDR3 is CSVLGGLEQYF. The CDR3 nucleotides are TGCAGCGTATTAGGCGGGCTTGAGCAGTACTTC.

Judged by abundance, this clone is medium-sized (0.01 to 0.1%). The rearrangement joins TRBV2 to TRBJ1-1; possibly TRBD1 for D (5 bases). This CDR3 spans 13 amino acids. The germline V gene has CDR1 SNHLY and CDR2 FYNNEI. Trimming stripped 6 bases from V and 6 bases from J, with 14 bases between. CDR3 bases: TGTGCCAGCAGCGAATACAGGCGCTCTGAAGCTTTCTTT. Residues: CASSEYRRSEAFF. Based on the CDR3 plus reference TRBV2 and TRBJ1-1, the full variable domain is EPEVTQTPSHQVTQMGQEVILRCVPISNHLYFYWYRQILGQKVEFLVSFYNNEISEKSEIFDDQFSVERPDGSNFTLKIRSTKLEDSAMYFCASSEYRRSEAFFGQGTRLTVV.

The chain recombines TRBV5-1 with TRBJ2-2; no clear D. Trimming cost V 1 base and J 1 base, with 11 bases left between them. Germline CDR1 is SGHRS and CDR2 is YFSETQ. This CDR3 spans 16 amino acids. CDR3 loop: CASSLNVLKNTGELFF. In nucleotides, the CDR3 is TGCGCCAGCAGCTTGAATGTTCTTAAGAACACCGGGGAGCTGTTTTTT.

The gene calls are TRBV2 and TRBJ1-5, with a possible D match to TRBD1 (6 bases). The CDR3 loop spans 15 amino acids. V gave up 3 bases and J gave up 5 bases, with 14 bases separating them. Germline V CDR1 and CDR2: SNHLY, FYNNEI. The CDR3 DNA reads as TGTGCCAGCAGTGAGGTCAGGGGTACTTATCAGCCCCAGCATTTT. This translates into CASSEVRGTYQPQHF.

This clone was found a few times. The chain is built from TRBV7-9 and TRBJ2-2, with D possibly matching TRBD2 (6 bases). The ends were cut back, 3 bases at V and 7 bases at J, with 9 bases in the middle. The CDR3 runs 13 residues. Germline CDR1 reads SEHNR; CDR2 reads FQNEAQ (reference sequence). The DNA of the CDR3 is TGTGCCAGCAGCTTGCGGGAACTCGGGGAGCTGTTTTTT. It codes for CASSLRELGELFF.

A few counts support this clone. The J gene is TRBJ2-1, the V gene TRBV5-6, with 11 bases identical to TRBD2. V shed 4 bases and J 4 bases; nucleotides not matched to a gene: 4. The CDR3 runs to 15 residues. Germline CDR1 SGHDT, CDR2 YYEEEE. The CDR3 region is CASSRGLAVYNEQFF. In DNA, the CDR3 is TGTGCCAGCAGCCGGGGACTAGCGGTTTACAATGAGCAGTTCTTC.

By frequency in the sample, this clone is medium-sized. The genes are TRBV28 and TRBJ1-2, with D possibly TRBD1 on 5 matching bases. The CDR3 runs to 16 residues. Germline CDR1 MDHEN, CDR2 SYDVKM. V gave up 5 bases and J gave up 2 bases, with 18 bases separating them. CDR3 in amino acids: CASSAHSDSQNYGYTF. The CDR3 nucleotides read TGTGCCAGCAGTGCCCACTCCGACAGTCAAAACTATGGCTACACCTTC.

This clone was recorded a few times. The V gene is TRBV4-2, the J gene TRBJ2-3; 9 bases are a match to TRBD2. This CDR3 is built from 16 residues. CDR1 LGHNA and CDR2 YNFKEQ come from the germline V gene. The V segment lost 4 bases and the J segment 4 bases; nucleotides outside the gene matches: 9. This CDR3 is CASSLIAGEFADTQYF. CDR3 bases: TGTGCCAGCAGCCTAATAGCGGGGGAGTTCGCAGATACGCAGTATTTT.

This clone showed up just a few times. The chain has TRBV5-4 and TRBJ2-5, with 7 nucleotides matching TRBD2. The junction had 10 bases not matched to a gene; V was cut back by 4 bases and J by 4 bases. CDR1 is SGHNT, CDR2 YYREEE, per germline (reference sequence). CDR3 length: 15 residues. CDR3 nucleotide sequence: TGTGCCAGCAGCCCCTCGACGGGGGGAGGAGAGACCCAGTACTTC. The encoded protein is CASSPSTGGGETQYF.

There are a few counts of this clone. J is TRBJ1-5 and V is TRBV18; D may be TRBD1 (5 bases). This CDR3 has 13 residues. The V end lost 4 bases, the J end lost 11 bases, and 15 bases lay between the germline ends. Germline-derived CDR1 and CDR2 are KGHSH and LQKENI. The CDR3 DNA reads TGTGCCAGCTCACTAAACGGGGGTATGGCCCAGCATTTT. Its translation: CASSLNGGMAQHF.

This sequence joins TRBV6-6 and TRBJ2-5, with D unclear. Per germline, CDR1 MNHNY and CDR2 SVGAGI (reference sequence). V was cut by 2 bases and J by 5 bases, with 12 bases left in between. This CDR3 is 14 amino acids long. The CDR3 nucleotides are TGTGCCAGCAGTTACCCTACAAGGCGGGAGACCCAGTACTTC. It translates to CASSYPTRRETQYF.

The chain links TRBV9 to TRBJ1-2, with D possibly being TRBD1 (5 bases). Germline CDR1 and CDR2: SGDLS and YYNGEE. The CDR3 extends over 18 amino acids. V lost 4 bases and J lost 0, with 22 bases in between. The CDR3 bases are TGTGCCAGCAGCCAGCGACCCTGGAGGGGAGAAGCTAACTATGGCTACACCTTC. Translated, it gives CASSQRPWRGEANYGYTF.

The chain uses TRBV5-1 and TRBJ2-3, with a weak D call TRBD2 (6 bases). V dropped 0 bases and J dropped 1 base, with 21 bases sitting between them. CDR3 length: 19 amino acids. The germline gives CDR1 SGHRS, CDR2 YFSETQ. CDR3 residues: CASSLGRVKDYIGTDTQYF. Written as DNA, the CDR3 is TGCGCCAGCAGCTTGGGGAGGGTAAAGGATTACATAGGCACAGATACGCAGTATTTT.

J is TRBJ1-1 and V is TRBV12-5, with a weak D call TRBD1 (5 bases). The CDR3 covers 17 residues. Germline lookup yields CDR1 LGHNT and CDR2 FRNRAP. Trimming took 1 base from V and 1 from J, leaving 16 bases between them. As DNA, the CDR3 is TGTGCTAGTGGTTTGGGGGGGGTTATTTCCTCGAACACTGAAGCTTTCTTT. Protein sequence: CASGLGGVISSNTEAFF.

The rearrangement joins TRBV10-3 to TRBJ2-3; D is perhaps TRBD2 (7 bases). The V end was cut by 0 bases, the J end by 0 bases, with 13 bases between. The CDR3 length is 17 residues. CDR1 ENHRY and CDR2 SYGVKD come from the germline V gene. The CDR3 DNA follows: TGTGCCATCAGTGAGTCTAGGGGGGGGGCAAGCACAGATACGCAGTATTTT. This encodes CAISESRGGASTDTQYF.

V gene TRBV6-6 combines with J gene TRBJ1-4, with TRBD1 as a possible D gene (5 bases). The CDR3 is made up of 14 amino acids. Germline CDR1 MNHNY, CDR2 SVGAGI (reference sequence). The ends were cut back, 7 bases at V and 5 bases at J, with 14 bases in the middle. The CDR3 coding sequence is TGTGCCAGCAATAAGGGGAGGGGAAATGAAAAACTGTTTTTT. This gives the protein CASNKGRGNEKLFF.

The chain joins TRBV9 to TRBJ2-5, with 7 bases that match TRBD2. The CDR3 runs 15 residues. CDR1 is SGDLS, CDR2 YYNGEE, per germline. The junction had 8 bases not matched to a gene; V was cut back by 3 bases and J by 3 bases. CDR3 coding DNA: TGTGCCAGCAGCGACCGTTCTAGCGGTGAAGAGACCCAGTACTTC. This codes for CASSDRSSGEETQYF. The full variable domain, with the rest looked up from reference TRBV9 and TRBJ2-5, is DSGVTQTPKHLITATGQRVTLRCSPRSGDLSVYWYQQSLDQGLQFLIQYYNGEERAKGNILERFSAQQFPDLHSELNLSSLELGDSALYFCASSDRSSGEETQYFGPGTRLLVL.

V is TRBV5-4 and J is TRBJ2-7; 7 bases are shared with TRBD2. Unmatched junction bases numbered 9, after V lost 5 bases and J lost 1 base. The CDR3 length is 15 residues. Germline V gene lookup returns CDR1 SGHNT and CDR2 YYREEE (reference sequence). CDR3 sequence: CASRPGRGTSYEQYF. CDR3 coding DNA: TGTGCCAGCAGACCTGGGAGGGGTACTTCCTACGAGCAGTACTTC.

Comment on this clone: This sample also contains other DNA sequences that code for the same CDR3. The V and J genes are TRBV9 and TRBJ2-3, with 11 bases identical to TRBD2. CDR1 SGDLS and CDR2 YYNGEE come from the germline V gene. With V trimmed by 4 bases and J by 4 bases, 14 bases remained unmatched. CDR3 length: 18 residues. CDR3 in DNA: TGTGCCAGCAGCCCCCGATTAGCGGGGGGGCTCGGTGCAGATACGCAGTATTTT. It yields the protein CASSPRLAGGLGADTQYF.

The chain employs TRBV2 and TRBJ1-1, with 9 bases matching TRBD1. Trimming at V came to 6 bases and at J to 7 bases, leaving 6 bases not matched to a gene. The CDR3 totals 13 residues. Germline V CDR1 and CDR2: SNHLY, FYNNEI. The chain's CDR3 is CASRAWDRVEAFF. The CDR3 DNA reads TGTGCCAGCAGAGCCTGGGACAGGGTTGAAGCTTTCTTT.

This clone is medium-sized within its sample. The rearrangement links TRBV18 to TRBJ1-6, with D possibly matching TRBD1 (6 bases). From germline, CDR1 is KGHSH and CDR2 LQKENI. CDR3 size: 14 residues. V gave up 6 bases and J gave up 10 bases, with 16 bases separating them. This CDR3 reads CASSGQLGDSPLHF. For the CDR3, the DNA is TGTGCCAGCTCGGGACAATTAGGGGACTCACCCCTCCACTTT.